This T cell receptor beta chain emerged from a study of naive and memory T cell subsets. Study-wide results and limits: Naive and memory repertoire findings lacked a ground truth for validation. Especially in CD8 cells, naive repertoires contained a few larger clonotypes, possibly CD45RA-re-expressing memory cells.

The beta constant-region primer was an equimolar mix of two oligonucleotides covering TRBC1 and TRBC2. Nested alpha and beta constant-region primers with the SP2 primer drove four PCR rounds on ligated cDNA. TCRdb used MiXCR to reprocess the UMI-ligation and nested PCR reads, holding one entry per CDR3 protein. Seen here are about 90,000 distinct CDR3 sequences, 11% observed once, and the top ten hold 0.13%. Cells stained for CD3, CD4, CD8, CD45RA, CD27 and viability were sorted into four CD45RA/CD27 subsets. Germline V CDR1 and CDR2: LNHDA, SQIVND (reference sequence). The V gene lost 5 bases and the J gene lost 10 bases, with 12 bases spanning the gap. The CDR3 sequence is 13 residues long. In this sample, this clonotype turned up a few times. Its antigen is undetermined.

Sequencing was carried out using naive CD4+ T cells from blood. The chain is built from TRBV19 and TRBJ1-6, with D possibly TRBD1 on 6 matching bases. This receptor was obtained from a human donor in good health. The CDR3 nucleotides read TGTGCCAGTAGTCGAACAGGGCAATCACCCCTCCACTTT. Protein sequence: CASSRTGQSPLHF.